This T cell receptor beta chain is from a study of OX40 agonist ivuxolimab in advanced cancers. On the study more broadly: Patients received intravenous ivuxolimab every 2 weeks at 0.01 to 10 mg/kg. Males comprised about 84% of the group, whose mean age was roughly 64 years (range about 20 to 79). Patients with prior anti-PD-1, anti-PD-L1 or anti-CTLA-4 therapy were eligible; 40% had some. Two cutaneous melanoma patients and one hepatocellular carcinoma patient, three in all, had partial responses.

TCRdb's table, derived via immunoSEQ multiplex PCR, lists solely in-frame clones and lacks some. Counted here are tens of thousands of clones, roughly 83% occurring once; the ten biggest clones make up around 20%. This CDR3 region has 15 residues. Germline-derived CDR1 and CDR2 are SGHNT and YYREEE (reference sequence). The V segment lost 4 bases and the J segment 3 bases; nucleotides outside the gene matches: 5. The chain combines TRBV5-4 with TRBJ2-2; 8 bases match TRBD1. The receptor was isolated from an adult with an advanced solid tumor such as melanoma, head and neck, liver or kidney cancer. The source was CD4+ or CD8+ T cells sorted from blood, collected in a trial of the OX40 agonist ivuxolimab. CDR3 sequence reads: CASSRTGLDTGELFF. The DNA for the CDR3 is TGTGCCAGCAGCCGGACAGGGTTGGACACCGGGGAGCTGTTTTTT. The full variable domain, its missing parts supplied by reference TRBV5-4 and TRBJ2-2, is ETGVTQSPTHLIKTRGQQVTLRCSSQSGHNTVSWYQQALGQGPQFIFQYYREEENGRGNFPPRFSGLQFPNYSSELNVNALELDDSALYLCASSRTGLDTGELFFGEGSRLTVL.